These 22 T cell receptor beta chains share one sample of origin, sequenced in a study of blood T cell repertoires in COVID-19. Data came from immunoSEQ multiplex PCR; TCRdb stores just in-frame clones and leaves some out. This sample yields 200,000 to 250,000 clones, of which 80% to 85% are seen a single time; around 8% belongs to the top ten. Source material: peripheral blood. The receptor source for this set is a woman older than 75 with COVID-19, enrolled during active disease.

This chain links TRBV24-1 with TRBJ2-3; weak D call: TRBD2 (5 bases). CDR3 size: 15 residues. CDR1 is KGHDR, CDR2 SFDVKD, per germline. V was trimmed by 3 bases and J by 0 bases, leaving 9 bases between them. CDR3 region: CATSDAEASTDTQYF. CDR3 nucleotide sequence: TGTGCCACCAGTGATGCGGAGGCGAGCACAGATACGCAGTATTTT.

The V call is TRBV18, the J call TRBJ2-5; 7 bases line up with TRBD1. Trimming took 1 base from V and 2 from J; bases not matched to a gene: 4. Germline CDR1 KGHSH, CDR2 LQKENI. The length of the CDR3 is 15 residues. In nucleotides, the CDR3 is TGTGCCAGCTCACCACAAGGGGGCGTTCAAGAGACCCAGTACTTC. This encodes CASSPQGGVQETQYF.

This clone was detected only once. V is TRBV28 and J is TRBJ1-3; 11 nucleotides line up with TRBD1. Unmatched junction bases numbered 14, after V lost 6 bases and J lost 4 bases. This CDR3 region has 18 residues. Germline values: CDR1 MDHEN, CDR2 SYDVKM. DNA of the CDR3: TGTGCCAGCAGCACGGGACAGGGGGTGTCATTATACGGAAACACCATATATTTT. This sequence encodes CASSTGQGVSLYGNTIYF.

As concerns this clone: Other DNA sequences in this specimen translate into the identical CDR3. This chain joins TRBV18 and TRBJ1-2; 8 positions agree with TRBD1. This CDR3 spans 14 amino acids. Germline-derived CDR1 and CDR2 are KGHSH and LQKENI. The junction had 4 bases not matched to a gene; V was cut back by 4 bases and J by 3 bases. The chain's CDR3 is CASSQGQGDYGYTF. As DNA, the CDR3 is TGTGCCAGCTCACAAGGACAGGGCGACTATGGCTACACCTTC.

V gene TRBV6-1 combines with J gene TRBJ2-5; 8 nucleotides line up with TRBD2. The V and J ends lost 2 bases and 4 bases, in that order; junction bases with no gene match: 9. Germline CDR1 is MNHNS and CDR2 is SASEGT. This CDR3 has 16 amino acids. This CDR3 is CASSEMAGLAGETQYF. CDR3 nucleotide sequence: TGTGCCAGCAGTGAAATGGCAGGACTAGCTGGAGAGACCCAGTACTTC.

The J gene is TRBJ2-5, the V gene TRBV28, with TRBD2 identical over 10 bases. Germline CDR1 reads MDHEN; CDR2 reads SYDVKM. Unmatched junction bases numbered 1, after V lost 5 bases and J lost 1 base. This CDR3 is 14 amino acids long. The DNA for the CDR3 is TGTGCCAGCAGTAGCGGGAGGGGCCAAGAGACCCAGTACTTC. It translates to CASSSGRGQETQYF.

CDR3 loop: CASRELPAGGFGNEQFF. The CDR3 region has the DNA TGCGCCAGCAGAGAACTTCCTGCGGGAGGTTTCGGGAATGAGCAGTTCTTC. This chain uses TRBV10-1 with TRBJ2-1, with 8 bases aligning to TRBD2. The CDR3 loop spans 17 amino acids. The trim removed 6 bases at V and 7 bases at J, leaving 17 bases unmatched. The germline gives CDR1 WNHNN, CDR2 SYGVQD (reference sequence).

This clone has a single count. The chain couples TRBV30 to TRBJ1-1, with TRBD1 matching 7 bases. Trimming removed 4 bases from V and 0 bases from J; junction bases left unmatched: 5. The CDR3 runs 14 residues. Germline loops: CDR1 GTSNPN, CDR2 SVGIG (reference sequence). CDR3 loop: CAWIVTGMNTEAFF. The DNA of the CDR3 is TGTGCCTGGATAGTGACAGGGATGAACACTGAAGCTTTCTTT.

V gene TRBV7-9 combines with J gene TRBJ2-7; the match to TRBD2 covers 7 bases. This CDR3 is 17 amino acids long. Per the germline V gene, CDR1 is SEHNR and CDR2 is FQNEAQ (reference sequence). With V trimmed by 3 bases and J by 2 bases, 13 bases remained unmatched. As DNA, the CDR3 is TGTGCCAGCAGCTTCCCCAGCGGGACTACCGAAACCTACGAGCAGTACTTC. Its translation: CASSFPSGTTETYEQYF.

The chain joins TRBV18 to TRBJ1-5, with TRBD1 matching 10 bases. The CDR3 is 14 residues long. V shed 6 bases, J shed 7 bases, and the junction held 6 bases outside the gene matches. Germline lookup yields CDR1 KGHSH and CDR2 LQKENI. In DNA, the CDR3 is TGTGCCAGCTCTCAGGGGACAGGGGAACAGCCCCAGCATTTT. It translates to CASSQGTGEQPQHF.

The chain links TRBV6-4 to TRBJ1-1; 10 nucleotides match TRBD1. Germline loops: CDR1 MRHNA, CDR2 SNTAGT. The V gene end was trimmed by 0 bases and the J gene end by 10 bases; junction bases not matched to a gene: 2. The CDR3 covers 13 residues. The CDR3 sequence: CASSDSGQGLAFF. The CDR3 DNA is TGTGCCAGCAGTGACTCGGGACAGGGGTTAGCTTTCTTT.

The chain employs TRBV7-8 and TRBJ2-3; D is perhaps TRBD1 (5 bases). CDR3 length equals 18 residues. With 2 bases removed from V and 1 base from J, the gap between germline ends came to 19 bases. Per germline, CDR1 SGHVS and CDR2 FQNEAQ. The CDR3 DNA follows: TGTGCCAGCAGCTTAAGGGATGCAGGGCCATTCCGCACAGATACGCAGTATTTT. The encoded protein is CASSLRDAGPFRTDTQYF.

The chain is built from TRBV30 and TRBJ2-1, with 9 bases identical to TRBD1. The CDR3 length is 13 residues. Germline CDR1 GTSNPN, CDR2 SVGIG (reference sequence). Trimming took 5 bases from V and 6 from J; bases not matched to a gene: 5. CDR3 coding DNA: TGTGCCTGGGGGACAGGGTTTATCAATGAGCAGTTCTTC. Translated: CAWGTGFINEQFF.

The V and J genes are TRBV29-1 and TRBJ1-2; D ambiguous. Looked up from germline, CDR1 is SQVTM and CDR2 is ANQGSEA. Trimming shortened V by 3 bases and J by 2 bases, and 13 bases separated the two germline ends. The CDR3 has 14 amino acids. CDR3 region: CSVEAVGTNYGYTF. The CDR3 DNA reads TGCAGCGTTGAGGCGGTCGGTACGAACTATGGCTACACCTTC.

This clone appeared a single time. The chain employs TRBV6-5 and TRBJ1-5; 8 bases fit TRBD1. CDR1 is MNHEY and CDR2 is SVGAGI in the germline V gene. The CDR3 has 15 residues. V was pared by 7 bases and J by 2 bases, with 7 bases of the junction left unmatched. CDR3 sequence reads: CASTGTGGRNQPQHF. The CDR3 DNA reads TGTGCCAGCACCGGGACAGGCGGGCGCAATCAGCCCCAGCATTTT.

The CDR3 is CASSFSRGGSGNTIYF. The CDR3, as DNA: TGTGCCAGCAGCTTTTCCCGTGGGGGGTCTGGAAACACCATATATTTT. V usage is TRBV7-2 and J usage is TRBJ1-3, with D possibly matching TRBD1 (5 bases). CDR1 is SGHTA, CDR2 FQGNSA, per germline. CDR3 length equals 16 residues. The germline V and J ends were trimmed by 3 bases and 1 base, with 13 bases remaining between them.

This rearrangement joins TRBV3-1 (or the pseudogene TRBV3-2) to TRBJ1-1; TRBD1 agrees at 10 bases. This CDR3 has 18 residues. Per germline, CDR1 LGHDT and CDR2 YNNKEL (reference sequence). V gave up 3 bases and J gave up 4 bases; unmatched junction bases: 14. As DNA, the CDR3 is TGTGCCAGCAGCCAGCCGGGACAGGGGCGATCTAGGGGCACTGAAGCTTTCTTT. This sequence encodes CASSQPGQGRSRGTEAFF.

This rearrangement joins TRBV11-3 to TRBJ1-1, with a weak D call TRBD1 (5 bases). The germline gives CDR1 SGHNT, CDR2 YENEEA. The germline V and J ends were trimmed by 4 bases and 9 bases, with 15 bases remaining between them. The CDR3 is made up of 13 amino acids. The CDR3 DNA reads as TGTGCCAGCAGCTCCCTTCGGGGGACGAAAGCTTTCTTT. Amino acids: CASSSLRGTKAFF.

V is TRBV6-5 and J is TRBJ1-4; tentatively, D is TRBD1 (5 bases). CDR1 and CDR2 (germline): MNHEY, SVGAGI. CDR3 length equals 16 residues. The ends were cut back, 2 bases at V and 5 bases at J, with 15 bases in the middle. CDR3 loop: CASSYDPAGVNEKLFF. The DNA of the CDR3 is TGTGCCAGCAGTTACGATCCGGCGGGGGTCAATGAAAAACTGTTTTTT.

This clone was detected a few times. V usage is TRBV15 and J usage is TRBJ2-1; no firm D call. CDR1 is LNHNV, CDR2 YYDKDF, per germline (reference sequence). Trimming took off 6 bases at V and 0 bases at J, with 12 bases between the two ends. CDR3 size: 15 residues. The CDR3 is CATSDIKSSYNEQFF. Written as DNA, the CDR3 is TGTGCCACCAGTGATATTAAGAGCTCCTACAATGAGCAGTTCTTC.

The CDR3 protein is CAWSVGQGTDTQYF. In DNA, the CDR3 is TGTGCCTGGAGTGTGGGACAGGGCACAGATACGCAGTATTTT. The chain couples TRBV30 to TRBJ2-3, with 8 nucleotides matching TRBD1. The ends lost 0 bases at V and 1 base at J; junction bases unmatched: 0. Per the germline V gene, CDR1 is GTSNPN and CDR2 is SVGIG (reference sequence). The CDR3 spans 14 residues.

The V and J genes are TRBV5-1 and TRBJ1-3; a possible D gene is TRBD1 (6 bases). Germline loops: CDR1 SGHRS, CDR2 YFSETQ. This CDR3 region has 16 residues. Between the trimmed V and J ends, which lost 4 bases and 4 bases, there was a span of 18 bases. The CDR3 loop is CASSATLRGKGNTIYF. The DNA for the CDR3 is TGCGCCAGCAGCGCCACTCTCAGGGGCAAAGGAAACACCATATATTTT.